This T cell receptor beta chain was observed in a study of CD8 T cells in ankylosing spondylitis. This clonotype was seen many times. MiXCR, applied by TCRdb to the 5' RACE reads, yields one record per CDR3 protein. The table includes tens of thousands of distinct CDR3 sequences, approximately 10% detected once. Germline loops: CDR1 DFQATT, CDR2 SNEGSKA (reference sequence). The CDR3 has 14 amino acids. Trimming took off 6 bases at V and 2 bases at J, with 15 bases between the two ends. The specimen sequenced was blood, either unsorted or a sorted T cell fraction (not recorded which). The chain has TRBV20-1 and TRBJ2-3; D assignment may be TRBD1 or TRBD2 (5 bases each). This TCR was sampled from a male donor with ankylosing spondylitis or in good health (not recorded which). CDR3 coding DNA: TGCAGTGCCCCCGTTTTGGGGGACACAGATACGCAGTATTTT. Translating it yields CSAPVLGDTDTQYF.